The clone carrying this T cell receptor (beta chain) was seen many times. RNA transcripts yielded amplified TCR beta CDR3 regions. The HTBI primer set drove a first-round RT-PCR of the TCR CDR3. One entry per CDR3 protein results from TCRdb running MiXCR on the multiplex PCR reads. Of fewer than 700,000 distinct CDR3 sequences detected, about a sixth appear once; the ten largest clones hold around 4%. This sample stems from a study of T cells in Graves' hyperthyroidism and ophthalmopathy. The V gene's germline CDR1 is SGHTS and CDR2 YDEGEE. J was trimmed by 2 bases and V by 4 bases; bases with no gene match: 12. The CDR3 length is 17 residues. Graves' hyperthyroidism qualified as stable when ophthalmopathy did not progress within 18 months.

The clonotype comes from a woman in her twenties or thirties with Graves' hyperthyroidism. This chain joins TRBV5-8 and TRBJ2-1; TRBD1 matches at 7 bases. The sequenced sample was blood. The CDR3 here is CASSRNRGSGPYNEQFF. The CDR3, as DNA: TGTGCCAGCAGCAGGAACAGGGGATCAGGGCCCTACAATGAGCAGTTCTTC.